One and the same sample provided the 19 T cell receptor beta chains below, sequenced in a study of T cells of healthy individuals. TCRdb reprocessed the 5' RACE reads with MiXCR, giving one entry per CDR3 protein. The sample lists 100,000 or so distinct CDR3 sequences; roughly a sixth were seen once. These receptors came from a human donor in good health.

The V and J genes are TRBV7-6 and TRBJ2-1; 8 bases agree with TRBD2. The germline gives CDR1 SGHVS, CDR2 FNYEAQ. There are 12 residues in the CDR3. V shed 5 bases, J shed 9 bases, and the junction held 3 bases outside the gene matches. The chain's CDR3 is CASSRGGIEQFF. DNA of the CDR3: TGTGCCAGCAGCCGGGGGGGCATTGAGCAGTTCTTC.

This clonotype occurred many times. The chain uses TRBV4-1 and TRBJ2-7; D is unclear. Germline CDR1 MGHRA, CDR2 YSYEKL. Trimming pared 4 bases from V and 6 bases from J, leaving 19 bases between. The CDR3 is made up of 15 amino acids. This CDR3 is CASSRILYVQPEQYF. CDR3 nucleotides: TGCGCCAGCAGCCGGATACTTTACGTGCAGCCCGAGCAGTACTTC.

This clonotype has only a few counts. The V call is TRBV20-1, the J call TRBJ1-2, with D perhaps matching TRBD1 (5 bases). The CDR3 runs 16 residues. Trimming removed 1 base from V and 5 bases from J, with 20 bases in between. Germline V lookup: CDR1 DFQATT, CDR2 SNEGSKA (reference sequence). The CDR3 sequence: CSARVDGRGATYGYTF. The CDR3 DNA follows: TGCAGTGCTAGAGTAGATGGAAGGGGTGCTACTTATGGCTACACCTTC.

This rearrangement joins TRBV5-1 to TRBJ2-2; no clear D. The CDR3 is 13 residues long. Trimming shortened V by 3 bases and J by 2 bases, and 5 bases separated the two germline ends. CDR1 is SGHRS and CDR2 is YFSETQ in the germline V gene. CDR3 DNA: TGCGCCAGCAGCTCACTAAACACCGGGGAGCTGTTTTTT. Its protein product is CASSSLNTGELFF. Supplemented by reference TRBV5-1 and TRBJ2-2, the full variable domain reads KAGVTQTPRYLIKTRGQQVTLSCSPISGHRSVSWYQQTPGQGLQFLFEYFSETQRNKGNFPGRFSGRQFSNSRSEMNVSTLELGDSALYLCASSSLNTGELFFGEGSRLTVL.

The chain recombines TRBV4-2 with TRBJ2-3, with 8 positions matching TRBD1. Germline assignment: CDR1 LGHNA and CDR2 YNFKEQ. The CDR3 loop spans 15 amino acids. The junction had 3 bases not matched to a gene; V was cut back by 4 bases and J by 0 bases. CDR3 region: CASSLTGDSTDTQYF. CDR3 nucleotide sequence: TGTGCCAGCAGCCTGACAGGGGATAGCACAGATACGCAGTATTTT.

There are a few counts of this clonotype. CDR3 bases: TGTGCTAGTGGTTTGAGTGGAGAGACCCAGTACTTC. Translation: CASGLSGETQYF. This sequence joins TRBV12-5 and TRBJ2-5; D is undetermined. The V and J ends lost 2 bases and 4 bases respectively, with 5 bases between them. Germline V CDR1 and CDR2: LGHNT, FRNRAP. The length of the CDR3 is 12 residues.

This clonotype turned up a few times. The chain carries TRBV29-1 and TRBJ1-2; no firm D call. The CDR3 has 12 amino acids. Germline V CDR1 and CDR2: SQVTM, ANQGSEA. Trimming took off 4 bases at V and 4 bases at J, with 10 bases between the two ends. The CDR3 DNA sequence: TGCAGCGTTGGTTCAGAGAGCTATGGCTACACCTTC. Translating it yields CSVGSESYGYTF.

The sample holds a few counts of this clonotype. The chain employs TRBV4-3 and TRBJ2-3, with no clear D. CDR1 and CDR2 (germline): LGHNA, YSLEER. CDR3 size: 14 residues. V was trimmed by 1 base and J by 5 bases, leaving 10 bases between them. The CDR3 DNA sequence: TGCGCCAGCAGCCAAGGGGCGCCAAAAGATACGCAGTATTTT. Translating it yields CASSQGAPKDTQYF.

The gene calls are TRBV4-3 and TRBJ1-6; D is ambiguous. CDR3 length: 15 residues. Germline V gene lookup returns CDR1 LGHNA and CDR2 YSLEER. V shed 3 bases and J shed 0 bases, with 6 bases lying between them. The CDR3 nucleotides read TGCGCCAGCAGCCAGGGGAGCTCCTATAATTCACCCCTCCACTTT. Translation gives CASSQGSSYNSPLHF.

The sample holds a few counts of this clonotype. This chain joins TRBV7-2 and TRBJ1-1; D gene uncertain. CDR3 length: 14 amino acids. Germline values: CDR1 SGHTA, CDR2 FQGNSA. V was cut by 1 base and J by 8 bases, with 14 bases left in between. The CDR3 DNA is TGTGCCAGCAGCTTAGGGATTGGTGAGAGGGAAGCTTTCTTT. It specifies CASSLGIGEREAFF.

This CDR3 is CASSLGPTNEKLFF. In nucleotides, the CDR3 is TGCGCCAGCAGCTTGGGTCCAACTAATGAAAAACTGTTTTTT. The chain joins TRBV5-1 to TRBJ1-4; D ambiguous. V lost 0 bases and J 0 bases, leaving 3 bases between the germline ends. Germline CDR1 SGHRS, CDR2 YFSETQ. There are 14 residues in the CDR3.

In its sample, this clonotype was seen a few times. V is TRBV29-1 and J is TRBJ2-3, with 12 nucleotides matching TRBD2. The CDR3 has 13 amino acids. Germline V gene lookup returns CDR1 SQVTM and CDR2 ANQGSEA. V trimming: 6 bases; J trimming: 5 bases; junction bases outside the gene matches: 3. The CDR3 DNA reads TGCAGCGTATCGGGACTAGCGGGAGATACGCAGTATTTT. Residues: CSVSGLAGDTQYF.

This clonotype was detected only a few times. The CDR3 spells CASSSAETQYF. CDR3 in DNA: TGTGCCAGTTCCTCAGCGGAGACCCAGTACTTC. The V gene is TRBV10-3, the J gene TRBJ2-5; D remains unclear. The germline V gene encodes CDR1 ENHRY and CDR2 SYGVKD. Deletions cut 10 bases from V and 5 bases from J, with 11 bases between. This CDR3 has 11 amino acids.

V and J are TRBV20-1 and TRBJ1-5; TRBD1 matches at 7 bases. There are 12 residues in the CDR3. Germline lookup yields CDR1 DFQATT and CDR2 SNEGSKA (reference sequence). The ends lost 4 bases at V and 8 bases at J; junction bases unmatched: 5. In DNA, the CDR3 is TGCAGTGCTACAGGGGGAGAGGAGCCCCAGCATTTT. This codes for CSATGGEEPQHF.

This clonotype came up a few times. The chain joins TRBV11-2 to TRBJ2-5; perhaps TRBD2 as D (7 bases). The CDR3 runs 14 residues. The ends were cut back, 4 bases at V and 7 bases at J, with 16 bases in the middle. Germline V CDR1 and CDR2: SGHAT, FQNNGV. The CDR3 DNA reads TGTGCCAGCAGCTCCGCGGGGGCTTGGGGGACCCAGTACTTC. Protein sequence: CASSSAGAWGTQYF.

This clonotype was observed a handful of times. The rearrangement links TRBV7-2 to TRBJ1-5; D is undetermined. The germline V gene encodes CDR1 SGHTA and CDR2 FQGNSA. V was trimmed by 2 bases and J by 7 bases, leaving 12 bases between them. The CDR3 has 14 residues. The CDR3 DNA reads TGTGCCAGCAGCTTAATCCGGGATGACCAGCCCCAGCATTTT. The encoded protein is CASSLIRDDQPQHF.

This chain uses TRBV2 with TRBJ2-2; the D is unclear. CDR3 length equals 20 residues. V dropped 5 bases and J dropped 0 bases, with 25 bases sitting between them. Germline CDR1 SNHLY, CDR2 FYNNEI. The CDR3 protein is CASSHPTPGPGTSNTGELFF. The CDR3 DNA follows: TGTGCCAGCAGTCACCCCACCCCAGGTCCCGGAACCTCGAACACCGGGGAGCTGTTTTTT.

This clonotype was detected a few times. This chain uses TRBV29-1 with TRBJ2-7; perhaps D is TRBD1 or TRBD2 (5 bases each). This CDR3 is 12 amino acids long. Trimming stripped 6 bases from V and 0 bases from J, with 9 bases between. Germline V lookup: CDR1 SQVTM, CDR2 ANQGSEA. CDR3 protein: CSVGDGSYEQYF. The CDR3 region has the DNA TGCAGCGTGGGGGACGGCTCCTACGAGCAGTACTTC.

In this sample, this clonotype turned up a few times. The chain uses TRBV20-1 and TRBJ2-4, with D unclear. Germline CDR1 and CDR2: DFQATT and SNEGSKA (reference sequence). V shed 2 bases and J shed 0 bases, with 11 bases lying between them. CDR3 length equals 15 residues. The CDR3 loop is CSARMGSLAKNIQYF. In nucleotides, the CDR3 is TGCAGTGCTAGAATGGGCAGTCTAGCCAAAAACATTCAGTACTTC.